The 18 T cell receptor beta chains listed next were all sequenced from one sample in a study of blood T cell repertoires in COVID-19. TCRdb's table, derived via immunoSEQ multiplex PCR, lists solely in-frame clones and lacks some. In the table there are over 150,000 clones, approximately 82% of which are singletons. The source material was peripheral blood. Receptors originate from a human donor in a cohort sampled during active COVID-19.

The CDR3 reads CASSFAGAGYEQYF. The CDR3 DNA sequence: TGTGCCAGCAGCTTTGCTGGGGCCGGGTACGAGCAGTACTTC. The J gene is TRBJ2-7, the V gene TRBV5-5, with a possible D match to TRBD1 (5 bases). V was cut by 2 bases and J by 4 bases, with 13 bases left in between. There are 14 residues in the CDR3. CDR1 is SGHKS, CDR2 YYEKEE, per germline (reference sequence).

In this sample, this clone turned up once. V is TRBV21-1 and J is TRBJ2-7; the DNA was not used to check the table's D call, TRBD2. TRBV21-1 is deemed a pseudogene. The length of the CDR3 is 16 residues. The DNA for the CDR3 is TGTGCCAGCCCACAAAGCACGCGGTCAAACTCCTACGAGCAGTACTTC. It translates to CASPQSTRSNSYEQYF.

The chain has TRBV28 and TRBJ2-7; D is uncertain. V lost 3 bases and J 5 bases, leaving 17 bases between the germline ends. In germline, CDR1 is MDHEN, CDR2 SYDVKM. The CDR3 sequence is 15 residues long. CDR3 protein: CASSFSRLQTNEQYF. The CDR3 DNA reads as TGTGCCAGCAGTTTTTCGAGACTCCAGACCAACGAGCAGTACTTC.

V and J are TRBV5-4 and TRBJ1-1; perhaps TRBD1 as D (5 bases). This CDR3 has 12 amino acids. Germline V lookup: CDR1 SGHNT, CDR2 YYREEE (reference sequence). V was shortened by 4 bases and J by 3 bases, with 7 bases between the two germline ends. CDR3 residues: CASSETDTEAFF. CDR3 DNA sequence: TGTGCCAGCAGCGAGACAGACACTGAAGCTTTCTTT.

The chain combines TRBV19 with TRBJ2-1; TRBD2 matches 7 bases. Per germline, CDR1 LNHDA and CDR2 SQIVND (reference sequence). The CDR3 is 13 amino acids. V was clipped by 2 bases and J by 7 bases; unmatched bases: 2. The CDR3 loop reads CASSIWEGNEQFF. The CDR3 bases are TGTGCCAGTAGTATATGGGAGGGGAATGAGCAGTTCTTC.

This clone was seen more than once but under ten times. The chain is built from TRBV19 and TRBJ2-1, with 9 bases aligning to TRBD1. The V gene's germline CDR1 is LNHDA and CDR2 SQIVND (reference sequence). V lost 5 bases to trimming and J lost 5 bases; unmatched junction nucleotides: 4. The CDR3 has 14 amino acids. The CDR3 DNA reads TGTGCCAGTAGTTTCGGGACAGGGAACAATGAGCAGTTCTTC. It specifies CASSFGTGNNEQFF. The full variable domain, completed using reference TRBV19 and TRBJ2-1, is DGGITQSPKYLFRKEGQNVTLSCEQNLNHDAMYWYRQDPGQGLRLIYYSQIVNDFQKGDIAEGYSVSREKKESFPLTVTSAQKNPTAFYLCASSFGTGNNEQFFGPGTRLTVL.

The chain links TRBV4-2 to TRBJ2-2, with TRBD2 identical over 7 bases. Losses at the gene ends were 0 bases for V and 7 bases for J; bases not matched to a gene: 11. Germline assignment: CDR1 LGHNA and CDR2 YNFKEQ. This CDR3 comprises 17 residues. This CDR3 is CASSQDKGRSGGGELFF. DNA of the CDR3: TGTGCCAGCAGCCAAGATAAGGGACGGTCGGGGGGCGGGGAGCTGTTTTTT.

This chain links TRBV18 with TRBJ1-1, with 8 bases identical to TRBD1. This CDR3 has 16 residues. Trimming cost V 3 bases and J 0 bases; bases outside gene matches: 6. CDR1 is KGHSH and CDR2 is LQKENI in the germline V gene. This CDR3 reads CASSPQRTGMNTEAFF. In nucleotides, the CDR3 is TGTGCCAGCTCACCGCAACGGACAGGGATGAACACTGAAGCTTTCTTT.

The rearrangement uses TRBV28 and TRBJ2-7; D unclear. Trimming stripped 7 bases from V and 2 bases from J, with 15 bases between. The CDR3 has 14 residues. Per germline, CDR1 MDHEN and CDR2 SYDVKM. The CDR3 coding sequence is TGTGCCAGCATTTCTCCGAGGTCCACCTACGAGCAGTACTTC. This codes for CASISPRSTYEQYF.

This clone occurred once. The genes are TRBV11-1 and TRBJ2-3; D gene unclear. The ends were cut back, 1 base at V and 4 bases at J, with 9 bases in the middle. The germline V gene encodes CDR1 SGHAT and CDR2 FQDESV (reference sequence). The CDR3 contains 14 residues. This CDR3 reads CASSLDFEADTQYF. In DNA, the CDR3 is TGTGCCAGCAGCTTAGATTTTGAGGCAGATACGCAGTATTTT.

The chain couples TRBV6-4 to TRBJ2-3; maybe TRBD1 (6 bases). This CDR3 comprises 14 residues. Per the germline V gene, CDR1 is MRHNA and CDR2 is SNTAGT. Trimming cost V 6 bases and J 1 base, with 11 bases left between them. This CDR3 reads CASSTGWGTDTQYF. CDR3 bases: TGTGCCAGCAGCACAGGGTGGGGCACAGATACGCAGTATTTT.

This chain links TRBV5-1 with TRBJ1-1; D gene unclear. The germline gives CDR1 SGHRS, CDR2 YFSETQ. V gave up 0 bases and J gave up 3 bases, with 15 bases separating them. CDR3 length: 16 amino acids. Here the CDR3 reads CASSLGGPSWDTEAFF. In DNA form, the CDR3 reads TGCGCCAGCAGCTTGGGAGGGCCTTCATGGGACACTGAAGCTTTCTTT. Full variable domain (rest looked up from reference TRBV5-1 and TRBJ1-1): KAGVTQTPRYLIKTRGQQVTLSCSPISGHRSVSWYQQTPGQGLQFLFEYFSETQRNKGNFPGRFSGRQFSNSRSEMNVSTLELGDSALYLCASSLGGPSWDTEAFFGQGTRLTVV.

As regards this clone: Just one base apart from a much larger clone, this may be a read error. CDR3 residues: CASSLGQDYEQYF. CDR3 DNA sequence: TGCGCCAGCAGCTTGGGACAGGACTACGAGCAGTACTTC. V is TRBV5-1 and J is TRBJ2-7; the D gene is possibly TRBD1 (6 bases). V dropped 0 bases and J dropped 3 bases, with 7 bases sitting between them. This CDR3 is 13 amino acids long. CDR1 SGHRS and CDR2 YFSETQ come from the germline V gene.

This sequence joins TRBV27 and TRBJ2-2, with 7 nucleotides matching TRBD1. V was pared by 6 bases and J by 1 base, with 8 bases of the junction left unmatched. Germline CDR1 MNHEY, CDR2 SMNVEV (reference sequence). The CDR3 totals 16 residues. CDR3 DNA sequence: TGTGCCAGCAGGCCGACGGACAGGCGGAACACCGGGGAGCTGTTTTTT. It is translated as CASRPTDRRNTGELFF.

V usage is TRBV25-1 and J usage is TRBJ2-7; 8 bases fit TRBD2. The germline V gene encodes CDR1 MGHDK and CDR2 SYGVNS. The junction had 12 bases not matched to a gene; V was cut back by 3 bases and J by 2 bases. The CDR3 sequence is 17 residues long. The CDR3 reads CASSDKQGGTRAYEQYF. CDR3 nucleotide sequence: TGTGCCAGCAGTGACAAACAAGGGGGGACTAGAGCCTACGAGCAGTACTTC.

CDR3 region: CATSESGGNYGYTF. In nucleotides, the CDR3 is TGTGCCACCAGTGAATCAGGGGGCAACTATGGCTACACCTTC. J is TRBJ1-2 and V is TRBV24-1; 8 bases map to TRBD1. V trimming: 4 bases; J trimming: 2 bases; junction bases outside the gene matches: 2. Germline V gene data show CDR1 as KGHDR and CDR2 as SFDVKD. The CDR3 totals 14 residues.

This clone was observed once. V is TRBV7-9 and J is TRBJ2-7; weak D call: TRBD2 (6 bases). V was shortened by 1 base and J by 2 bases, with 9 bases between the two germline ends. The germline V gene encodes CDR1 SEHNR and CDR2 FQNEAQ (reference sequence). The CDR3 spans 14 residues. The chain's CDR3 is CASSLVGGAYEQYF. The CDR3 nucleotides read TGTGCCAGCAGCTTAGTGGGGGGAGCCTACGAGCAGTACTTC.

The rearrangement links TRBV5-4 to TRBJ2-5, with 7 bases matching TRBD2. Germline loops: CDR1 SGHNT, CDR2 YYREEE (reference sequence). The CDR3 contains 13 residues. The V and J ends lost 2 bases and 10 bases, in that order; junction bases with no gene match: 8. The CDR3 protein is CASSFGEGRDQYF. In DNA form, the CDR3 reads TGTGCCAGCAGCTTCGGGGAGGGGCGAGACCAGTACTTC.